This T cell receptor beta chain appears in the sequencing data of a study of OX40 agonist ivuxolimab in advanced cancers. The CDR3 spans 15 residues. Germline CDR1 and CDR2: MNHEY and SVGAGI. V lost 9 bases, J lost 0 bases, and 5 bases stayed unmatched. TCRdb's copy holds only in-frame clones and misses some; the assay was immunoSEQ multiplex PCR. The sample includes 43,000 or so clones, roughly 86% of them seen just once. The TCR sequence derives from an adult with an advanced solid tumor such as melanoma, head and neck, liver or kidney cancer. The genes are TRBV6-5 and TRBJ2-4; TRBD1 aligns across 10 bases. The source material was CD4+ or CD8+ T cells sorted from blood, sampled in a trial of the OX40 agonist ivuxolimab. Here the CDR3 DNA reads TGTGCCAGTATAGACAGGGGGCTAGCCAAAAACATTCAGTACTTC. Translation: CASIDRGLAKNIQYF.